This T cell receptor (beta chain) was found in a study of response to subunit inactivated influenza vaccine. Whole-study findings and limits: Authors suggested each seasonal flu vaccination may recruit only limited numbers of new T cells.

TCRdb re-called the RT-PCR reads with MiXCR, one entry per CDR3 protein. This table holds over 150,000 distinct CDR3 sequences, about an eighth found once. V gave up 7 bases and J gave up 3 bases, with 7 bases separating them. This CDR3 spans 11 amino acids. Germline assignment: CDR1 DFQATT and CDR2 SNEGSKA (reference sequence). This clonotype came up a few times. Its antigen is not known. Sequences were derived from CD8+ T cells sorted from PBMCs, sampled 5 days after vaccination. The sequence derives from a man in his fifties who received an inactivated influenza vaccine. The chain couples TRBV20-1 to TRBJ2-1; D perhaps matches TRBD2 (5 bases). The CDR3 sequence: CSVEGYNEQFF. CDR3 bases: TGCAGTGTCGAGGGCTACAATGAGCAGTTCTTC.